One and the same sample provided the 16 T cell receptor beta chains below, sequenced in a study of a mutant IDH1 vaccine in newly diagnosed glioma. The repertoire was sequenced with immunoSEQ multiplex PCR; TCRdb's copy has only in-frame clones and lacks some. The profile shows more than 50,000 clones, approximately 86% of them singletons. The time point here: baseline, week 1 (first vaccination visit). The treatment: pre-vaccination baseline after standard-of-care therapy. This specimen consisted of PBMCs, obtained from a glioma patient treated with radiotherapy, temozolomide or both. These receptors came from a man aged 25-45 years with glioma.

The genes are TRBV29-1 and TRBJ2-5, with D hard to call. Germline V gene lookup returns CDR1 SQVTM and CDR2 ANQGSEA. Trimming pared 7 bases from V and 5 bases from J, leaving 8 bases between. There are 10 residues in the CDR3. The CDR3 nucleotides are TGCAGCGCAGGCGAGGAGACCCAGTACTTC. It yields the protein CSAGEETQYF.

This chain links TRBV7-2 with TRBJ2-2; tentative D call: TRBD2 (5 bases). Germline CDR1 SGHTA, CDR2 FQGNSA. The CDR3 loop spans 15 amino acids. V shed 2 bases and J shed 1 base, with 8 bases lying between them. The CDR3 reads CASSLWAGNTGELFF. Here the CDR3 DNA reads TGTGCCAGCAGCTTATGGGCGGGGAACACCGGGGAGCTGTTTTTT.

V is TRBV5-6 and J is TRBJ2-7, with 11 positions matching TRBD1. Germline V CDR1 and CDR2: SGHDT, YYEEEE. The CDR3 is made up of 16 amino acids. J lost 4 bases, V lost 2 bases, and 8 bases had no gene match. CDR3 sequence (DNA): TGTGCCAGCAGCTTTTACTCCCGGGACAGGGGGTACGAGCAGTACTTC. Amino acid sequence: CASSFYSRDRGYEQYF. Based on the CDR3 plus reference TRBV5-6 and TRBJ2-7, the full variable domain is DAGVTQSPTHLIKTRGQQVTLRCSPKSGHDTVSWYQQALGQGPQFIFQYYEEEERQRGNFPDRFSGHQFPNYSSELNVNALLLGDSALYLCASSFYSRDRGYEQYFGPGTRLTVT.

This chain connects TRBV6-5 to TRBJ1-3; the D is unclear. CDR3 length equals 15 residues. Germline CDR1 is MNHEY and CDR2 is SVGAGI. The germline V and J ends were trimmed by 2 bases and 3 bases, with 11 bases remaining between them. CDR3 in amino acids: CASSYAPLGGNTIYF. CDR3 DNA sequence: TGTGCCAGCAGTTACGCACCCCTGGGTGGAAACACCATATATTTT.

The V call is TRBV5-1, the J call TRBJ2-1, with 9 bases lining up with TRBD2. The CDR3 runs 14 residues. J was trimmed by 15 bases and V by 0 bases; bases with no gene match: 10. Germline V gene lookup returns CDR1 SGHRS and CDR2 YFSETQ. The CDR3 DNA sequence: TGCGCCAGCAGCTTGGTGGTAGCGGGGGCCCCATTGTTCTTC. It is translated as CASSLVVAGAPLFF.

V gene TRBV5-1 combines with J gene TRBJ2-7, with TRBD1 as a possible D gene (6 bases). Per the germline V gene, CDR1 is SGHRS and CDR2 is YFSETQ. The V end lost 3 bases, the J end lost 3 bases, and 10 bases lay between the germline ends. The CDR3 is 13 amino acids. In nucleotides, the CDR3 is TGCGCCAGCAGCTCCGAGACAGGCTACGAGCAGTACTTC. Translating gives CASSSETGYEQYF. Using reference TRBV5-1 and TRBJ2-7 for the parts outside the CDR3, the full variable domain is KAGVTQTPRYLIKTRGQQVTLSCSPISGHRSVSWYQQTPGQGLQFLFEYFSETQRNKGNFPGRFSGRQFSNSRSEMNVSTLELGDSALYLCASSSETGYEQYFGPGTRLTVT.

V gene TRBV2 combines with J gene TRBJ1-4; perhaps TRBD1 as D (5 bases). Trimming cost V 8 bases and J 0 bases, with 22 bases left between them. The CDR3 length is 18 residues. CDR1 and CDR2 from the germline V gene are SNHLY and FYNNEI. CDR3 sequence reads: CASSYPMGRSATNEKLFF. CDR3 nucleotides: TGTGCCAGCTCTTACCCAATGGGACGCAGTGCAACTAATGAAAAACTGTTTTTT.

The chain links TRBV27 to TRBJ2-5; the match to TRBD2 covers 12 bases. Looked up from germline, CDR1 is MNHEY and CDR2 is SMNVEV (reference sequence). The CDR3 covers 16 residues. V was clipped by 4 bases and J by 0 bases; unmatched bases: 3. The CDR3 DNA reads TGTGCCAGCAGTTCAAGACTAGCGGGGGACCAAGAGACCCAGTACTTC. This codes for CASSSRLAGDQETQYF.

This clone is a singleton in its sample. J is TRBJ1-2 and V is TRBV4-1, with 8 bases lining up with TRBD1. The CDR3 has 14 amino acids. Per the germline V gene, CDR1 is MGHRA and CDR2 is YSYEKL. The trim removed 0 bases at V and 6 bases at J, leaving 3 bases unmatched. CDR3 sequence: CASSQEGRGHGYTF. The CDR3 DNA follows: TGCGCCAGCAGCCAAGAAGGCAGGGGGCATGGCTACACCTTC.

The chain carries TRBV7-9 and TRBJ2-7, with 8 bases matching TRBD1. Trimming at V came to 5 bases and at J to 5 bases, leaving 8 bases not matched to a gene. Germline loops: CDR1 SEHNR, CDR2 FQNEAQ (reference sequence). This CDR3 spans 14 amino acids. The DNA for the CDR3 is TGTGCCAGCAGCAATCCGGACAGGGACAACGAGCAGTACTTC. Translated, it gives CASSNPDRDNEQYF.

The chain combines TRBV7-9 with TRBJ2-2; D gene uncertain. Germline V CDR1 and CDR2: SEHNR, FQNEAQ (reference sequence). V lost 6 bases and J 0 bases, leaving 11 bases between the germline ends. The CDR3 totals 15 residues. The CDR3 protein is CASRNTQANTGELFF. The CDR3 DNA reads TGTGCCAGCAGAAACACTCAAGCGAACACCGGGGAGCTGTTTTTT.

This clone was counted between two and nine times. The CDR3 DNA follows: TGCGCCAGCAGACCCGACAGGGGGGTGGGTGAGGGTCAGCCCCAGCATTTT. Translated, it gives CASRPDRGVGEGQPQHF. The rearrangement links TRBV10-2 to TRBJ1-5; 9 nucleotides align to TRBD1. CDR3 length: 17 residues. Trimming removed 6 bases from V and 6 bases from J; junction bases left unmatched: 15. Germline V gene lookup returns CDR1 WSHSY and CDR2 SAAADI.

This clone was recorded once. This chain links TRBV18 with TRBJ1-1; D possibly corresponds to TRBD1 (5 bases). In germline, CDR1 is KGHSH, CDR2 LQKENI. With 1 base removed from V and 1 base from J, the gap between germline ends came to 7 bases. There are 14 residues in the CDR3. The CDR3 DNA follows: TGTGCCAGCTCACCACAGGGGACGAACACTGAAGCTTTCTTT. The encoded protein is CASSPQGTNTEAFF.

This sequence joins TRBV5-1 and TRBJ1-1, with D hard to call. V gave up 0 bases and J gave up 1 base, with 10 bases separating them. The CDR3 has 15 residues. The germline gives CDR1 SGHRS, CDR2 YFSETQ. The CDR3: CASSLGALANTEAFF. CDR3 nucleotides: TGCGCCAGCAGCTTGGGGGCCCTCGCGAACACTGAAGCTTTCTTT.

This clone was seen once. The gene calls are TRBV27 and TRBJ2-5, with a weak D call TRBD1 (6 bases). The CDR3 length is 14 residues. With 4 bases removed from V and 4 bases from J, the gap between germline ends came to 13 bases. The germline V gene encodes CDR1 MNHEY and CDR2 SMNVEV (reference sequence). CDR3 nucleotide sequence: TGTGCCAGCAGTTACAGGGTTAAAGGAGAGACCCAGTACTTC. Protein product: CASSYRVKGETQYF.

The chain recombines TRBV4-2 with TRBJ1-3; D might be TRBD1 (5 bases). The V end was cut by 0 bases, the J end by 4 bases, with 10 bases between. Germline assignment: CDR1 LGHNA and CDR2 YNFKEQ. The CDR3 runs 15 residues. The CDR3 nucleotides are TGTGCCAGCAGCCAAGATCGGGGGGTCGGAAACACCATATATTTT. Encoded protein: CASSQDRGVGNTIYF.